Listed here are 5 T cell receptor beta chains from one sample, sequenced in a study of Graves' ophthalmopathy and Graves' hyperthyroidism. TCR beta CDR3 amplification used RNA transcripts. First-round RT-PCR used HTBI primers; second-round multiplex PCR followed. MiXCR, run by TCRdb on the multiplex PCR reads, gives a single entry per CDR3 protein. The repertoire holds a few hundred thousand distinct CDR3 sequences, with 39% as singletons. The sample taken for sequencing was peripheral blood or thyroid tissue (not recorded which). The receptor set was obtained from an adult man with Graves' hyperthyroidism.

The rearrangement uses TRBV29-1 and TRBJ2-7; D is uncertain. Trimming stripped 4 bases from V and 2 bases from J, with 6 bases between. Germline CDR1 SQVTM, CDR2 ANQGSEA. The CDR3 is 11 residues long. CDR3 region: CSVVYTYEQYF. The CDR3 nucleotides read TGCAGCGTTGTCTATACCTACGAGCAGTACTTC.

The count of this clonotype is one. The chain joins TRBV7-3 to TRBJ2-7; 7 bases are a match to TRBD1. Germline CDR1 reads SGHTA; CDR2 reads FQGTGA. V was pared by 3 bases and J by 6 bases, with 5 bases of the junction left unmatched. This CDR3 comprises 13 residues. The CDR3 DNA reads TGTGCCAGCAGCTTCGAGGGGGCGGGCGAGCAGTACTTC. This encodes CASSFEGAGEQYF.

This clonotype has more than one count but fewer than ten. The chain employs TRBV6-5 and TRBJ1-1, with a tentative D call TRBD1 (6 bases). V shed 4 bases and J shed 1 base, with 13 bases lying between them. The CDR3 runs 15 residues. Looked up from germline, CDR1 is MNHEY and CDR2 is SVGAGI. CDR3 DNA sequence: TGTGCCAGCAGTTCTGTGGGGGGGCCGAACACTGAAGCTTTCTTT. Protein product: CASSSVGGPNTEAFF.

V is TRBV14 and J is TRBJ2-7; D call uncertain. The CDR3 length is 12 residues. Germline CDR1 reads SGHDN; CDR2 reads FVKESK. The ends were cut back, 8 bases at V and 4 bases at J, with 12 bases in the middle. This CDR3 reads CASSPNVYEQYF. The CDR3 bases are TGTGCCAGCTCACCCAACGTTTACGAGCAGTACTTC.

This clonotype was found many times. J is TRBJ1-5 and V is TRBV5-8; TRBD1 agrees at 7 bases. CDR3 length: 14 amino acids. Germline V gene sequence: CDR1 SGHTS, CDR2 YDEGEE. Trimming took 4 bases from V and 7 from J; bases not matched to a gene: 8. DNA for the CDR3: TGTGCCAGCAGCCAGACAGGGTTGCAACAGCCCCAGCATTTT. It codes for CASSQTGLQQPQHF.